A single T cell receptor (beta chain) is shown here with its context. What it binds is unknown. This sample is drawn from a study of blood T cells in healthy people across ages. On the study more broadly: Capture via template switching afforded approximately one barcoded beta molecule per two T cells.

The CDR3 sequence is 14 residues long. The ends were cut back, 4 bases at V and 1 base at J, with 10 bases in the middle. CDR1 is LGHDT and CDR2 is YNNKEL in the germline V gene (reference sequence). The use of a sample-barcoded 5' primer and a J-beta primer mix characterized a second PCR of about 7 to 12 cycles. In TCRdb, the 5' RACE reads were re-called with MiXCR into one record per CDR3 protein. The table has hundreds of thousands of distinct CDR3 sequences, around 21% seen once. Study-level results: Higher diversity, along with more naive CD4+ cells, distinguished long-lived donors from aged donors. A strong correlation between TCR beta diversity and naive T cell percentage was seen.

The V call is TRBV3-1, the J call TRBJ1-1, with a possible D match to TRBD1 (5 bases). This clonotype originated in a man in his sixties or seventies in good health. The sample was blood. DNA of the CDR3: TGTGCCAGCAGCCTACATGACAGGAACACTGAAGCTTTCTTT. It codes for CASSLHDRNTEAFF. The variable domain in full, completed from reference TRBV3-1 and TRBJ1-1, reads DTAVSQTPKYLVTQMGNDKSIKCEQNLGHDTMYWYKQDSKKFLKIMFSYNNKELIINETVPNRFSPKSPDKAHLNLHINSLELGDSAVYFCASSLHDRNTEAFFGQGTRLTVV.